This entry concerns a single T cell receptor (beta chain). At least ten counts were recorded for this clonotype. Its antigen remains unidentified. No quality values exist for individual bases; no much larger clone is one base distant. Sequencing relied on an Illumina HiSeq 1500. Using fastp at Q25 and MiXCR, TCRdb reprocessed the public reads and kept productive beta chains. Under each unique CDR3 protein, matching rows form one entry showing the most common genes and DNA. The sample yields fewer than 1,000,000 distinct CDR3 sequences; roughly 31% were counted once. The top ten clones comprise 13% of the sample. The treatment or condition label here, explained by the study, means: in vitro stimulation with specific CMV peptide epitopes to enrich CMV-specific T cells. The sample belongs to a study of T cell repertoires in cytomegalovirus infection (dated by TCRdb to the late 2010s). A note on the overall study: Peptide stimulations targeted recently identified HLA-C-restricted CMV epitopes, whose presentation resists viral immunomodulation, together with well-studied HLA-B-restricted epitopes. Donor HLA type was relevant to the analysis, because carriage of CMV infection together with the matching HLA type was indicated by public TCR beta signatures. The investigation overall reported the following: In the ex vivo response, HLA-C-restricted CMV-specific TCR beta clonotypes were dominant, and in two of eight donors the single most frequent clonotype came from this HLA-C-restricted group. Carriers of CMV infection plus the relevant HLA type were discriminated by the cumulative frequency of public TCR beta family members in the study cohort and in an independent 352-donor cohort.

The receptor comes from a human donor in good health (CMV status not recorded). Some clones in this sample may be carry-over from other donors' samples. The sequencing used cultured CD8+ T cells from PBMCs, collected from culture after CMV antigen stimulation.

CDR3 loop: CASSPSQGAPYEQYF. The DNA sequence reads TGTGCCAGCAGCCCCTCGCAGGGGGCCCCCTACGAGCAGTACTTC. The rearrangement combines TRBV7-2 with TRBJ2-7, with 8 middle bases fitting TRBD1. Relative to germline, V is missing 5 bases and J is missing 2 bases, with 8 bases of the junction outside any gene match. Reading from cysteine to phenylalanine, the CDR3 counts 15 amino acids. Here the CDR3 DNA is all that survives: 45 bases in frame from base 1. The germline V gene encodes CDR1 SGHTA and CDR2 FQGNSA.